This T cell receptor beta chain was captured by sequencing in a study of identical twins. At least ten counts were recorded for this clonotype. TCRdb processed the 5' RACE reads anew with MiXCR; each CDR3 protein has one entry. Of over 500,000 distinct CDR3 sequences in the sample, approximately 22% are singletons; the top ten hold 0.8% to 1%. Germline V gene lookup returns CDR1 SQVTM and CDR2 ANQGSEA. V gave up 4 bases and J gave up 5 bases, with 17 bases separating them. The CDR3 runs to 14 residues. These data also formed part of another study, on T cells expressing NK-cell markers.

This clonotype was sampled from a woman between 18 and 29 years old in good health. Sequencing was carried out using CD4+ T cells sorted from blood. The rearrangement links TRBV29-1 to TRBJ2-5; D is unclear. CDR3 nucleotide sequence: TGCAGCGTTGGATACGGCAGCCAAAGGGAGACCCAGTACTTC. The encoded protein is CSVGYGSQRETQYF.